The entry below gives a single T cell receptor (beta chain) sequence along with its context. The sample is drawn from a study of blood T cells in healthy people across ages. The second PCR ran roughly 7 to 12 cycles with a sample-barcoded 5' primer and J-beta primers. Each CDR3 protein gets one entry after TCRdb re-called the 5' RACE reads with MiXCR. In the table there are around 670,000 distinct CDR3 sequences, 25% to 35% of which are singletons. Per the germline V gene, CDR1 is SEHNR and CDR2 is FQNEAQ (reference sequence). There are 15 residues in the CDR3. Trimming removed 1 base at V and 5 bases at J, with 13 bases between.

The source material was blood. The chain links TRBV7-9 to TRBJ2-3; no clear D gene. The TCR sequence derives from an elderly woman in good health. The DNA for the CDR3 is TGTGCCAGCAGCTTAGGGAGCTCCACCAAAGATACGCAGTATTTT. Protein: CASSLGSSTKDTQYF. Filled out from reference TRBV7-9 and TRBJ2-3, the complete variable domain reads DTGVSQNPRHKITKRGQNVTFRCDPISEHNRLYWYRQTLGQGPEFLTYFQNEAQLEKSRLLSDRFSAERPKGSFSTLEIQRTEQGDSAMYLCASSLGSSTKDTQYFGPGTRLTVL.